Detailed here is one TCR beta chain. Generated by immunoSEQ multiplex PCR, the TCRdb table keeps only in-frame clones and is missing some. This sample has around 26,000 clones, with around 66% found just once. The sample comes from a study of radiotherapy plus CTLA-4 blockade in lung cancer. V lost 2 bases and J 1 base, leaving 17 bases between the germline ends. Germline-derived CDR1 and CDR2 are MDHEN and SYDVKM. The CDR3 covers 17 residues. The sequence came from a human donor with non-small cell lung cancer who had stable disease on radiotherapy plus ipilimumab. The V call is TRBV28, the J call TRBJ1-1; D not resolved. The input for sequencing was peripheral blood, taken from a patient treated with radiotherapy plus ipilimumab. Here the CDR3 DNA reads TGTGCCAGCAGTTTACGACTCCGGAGACGGGAGAACACTGAAGCTTTCTTT. Translated: CASSLRLRRRENTEAFF.